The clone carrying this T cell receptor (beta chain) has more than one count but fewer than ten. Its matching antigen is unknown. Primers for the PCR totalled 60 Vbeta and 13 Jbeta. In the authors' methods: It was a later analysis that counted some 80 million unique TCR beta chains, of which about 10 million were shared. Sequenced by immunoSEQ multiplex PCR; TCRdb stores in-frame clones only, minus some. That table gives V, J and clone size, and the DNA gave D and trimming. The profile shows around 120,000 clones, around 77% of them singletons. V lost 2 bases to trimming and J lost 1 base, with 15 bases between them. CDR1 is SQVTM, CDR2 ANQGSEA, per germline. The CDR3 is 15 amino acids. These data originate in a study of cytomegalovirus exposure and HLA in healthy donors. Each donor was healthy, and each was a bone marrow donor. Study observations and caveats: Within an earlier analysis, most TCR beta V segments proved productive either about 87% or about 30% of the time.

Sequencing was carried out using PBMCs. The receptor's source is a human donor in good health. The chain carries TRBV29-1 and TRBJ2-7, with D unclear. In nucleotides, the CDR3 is TGCAGCGTTGAATCTGGTGGCTCACCTTCCTACGAGCAGTACTTC. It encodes CSVESGGSPSYEQYF.